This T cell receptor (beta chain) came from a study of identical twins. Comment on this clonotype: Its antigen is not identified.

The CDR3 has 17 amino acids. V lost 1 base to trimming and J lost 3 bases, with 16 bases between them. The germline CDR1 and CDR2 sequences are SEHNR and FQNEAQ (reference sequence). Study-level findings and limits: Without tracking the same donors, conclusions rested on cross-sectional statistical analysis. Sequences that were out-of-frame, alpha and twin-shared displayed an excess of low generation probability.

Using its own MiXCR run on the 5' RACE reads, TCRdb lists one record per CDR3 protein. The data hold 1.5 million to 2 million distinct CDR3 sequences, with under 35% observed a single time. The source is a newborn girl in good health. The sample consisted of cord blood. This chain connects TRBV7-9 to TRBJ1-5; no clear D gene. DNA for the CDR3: TGTGCCAGCAGCTTAGAAACCGGGAAGCCTGACAATCAGCCCCAGCATTTT. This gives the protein CASSLETGKPDNQPQHF.